This passage covers 25 T cell receptor beta chains from one sample sequenced in a study of T cell responses to AZD1222 COVID-19 vaccine. The assay was immunoSEQ multiplex PCR, and TCRdb's table has in-frame clones only and misses some. The sample lists roughly 120,000 clones; 88% were seen once. The specimen comprised peripheral blood, sampled on day 0 of AZD1222 vaccination. These receptors all stem from an adult in good health.

This chain connects TRBV18 to TRBJ2-2; TRBD1 matches 7 bases. The CDR3 loop spans 15 amino acids. Germline V gene lookup returns CDR1 KGHSH and CDR2 LQKENI. Losses at the gene ends were 6 bases for V and 0 bases for J; bases not matched to a gene: 4. This CDR3 is CASSTGQSNTGELFF. DNA for the CDR3: TGTGCCAGCTCGACGGGACAGTCGAACACCGGGGAGCTGTTTTTT.

The gene calls are TRBV27 and TRBJ1-1; no clear D. The germline V gene encodes CDR1 MNHEY and CDR2 SMNVEV (reference sequence). The CDR3 sequence is 16 residues long. V lost 0 bases and J lost 0, with 11 bases in between. CDR3 DNA sequence: TGTGCCAGCAGTTTATCGGGCGGAAATTTGAACACTGAAGCTTTCTTT. Translation gives CASSLSGGNLNTEAFF.

The chain recombines TRBV6-5 with TRBJ1-1; D is uncertain. The V end lost 0 bases, the J end lost 4 bases, and 6 bases lay between the germline ends. CDR3 size: 13 residues. In germline, CDR1 is MNHEY, CDR2 SVGAGI. The CDR3 DNA reads TGTGCCAGCAGTTACTCGTGGGTCACTGAAGCTTTCTTT. Translated: CASSYSWVTEAFF.

The chain employs TRBV10-3 and TRBJ2-1, with 7 bases lining up with TRBD1. J gave up 0 bases and V 10 bases, and 9 bases lay outside the gene matches. Germline V lookup: CDR1 ENHRY, CDR2 SYGVKD. This CDR3 contains 15 residues. CDR3 in amino acids: CATGTETGSYNEQFF. The CDR3 nucleotides are TGTGCCACGGGGACAGAGACGGGCTCCTACAATGAGCAGTTCTTC.

The chain uses TRBV10-1 and TRBJ2-3; the match to TRBD1 covers 11 bases. CDR3 length: 14 residues. Germline V gene lookup returns CDR1 WNHNN and CDR2 SYGVQD (reference sequence). V shed 6 bases and J 6 bases; nucleotides not matched to a gene: 5. CDR3 sequence (DNA): TGCGCCAGCAGGGACGGGACAGGGGGGGATACGCAGTATTTT. It codes for CASRDGTGGDTQYF.

The CDR3 nucleotides read TGTGCCAGTAGTCCCAATGGGGTTGGGACTGAAGCTTTCTTT. The encoded protein is CASSPNGVGTEAFF. V usage is TRBV19 and J usage is TRBJ1-1; D is uncertain. Trimming cost V 5 bases and J 5 bases, with 15 bases left between them. Per germline, CDR1 LNHDA and CDR2 SQIVND (reference sequence). This CDR3 is built from 14 residues.

The chain carries TRBV4-1 and TRBJ1-5, with D unresolved. Trimming removed 0 bases from V and 2 bases from J, with 5 bases in between. CDR1 MGHRA and CDR2 YSYEKL come from the germline V gene. The CDR3 contains 14 residues. CDR3 sequence (DNA): TGCGCCAGCAGCCAAGATGCTGGCAATCAGCCCCAGCATTTT. Translating gives CASSQDAGNQPQHF.

The rearrangement uses TRBV18 and TRBJ2-5, with 8 bases fitting TRBD1. The CDR3 is 15 amino acids. With 3 bases clipped from V and 0 bases from J, the junction kept 3 bases outside the gene matches. Germline values: CDR1 KGHSH, CDR2 LQKENI. Here the CDR3 reads CASSPRQGNQETQYF. The CDR3 nucleotides read TGTGCCAGCTCACCCAGACAGGGGAACCAAGAGACCCAGTACTTC. The full variable domain, in which reference TRBV18 and TRBJ2-5 provide the parts outside the CDR3, is NAGVMQNPRHLVRRRGQEARLRCSPMKGHSHVYWYRQLPEEGLKFMVYLQKENIIDESGMPKERFSAEFPKEGPSILRIQQVVRGDSAAYFCASSPRQGNQETQYFGPGTRLLVL.

The chain carries TRBV5-4 and TRBJ2-7; TRBD2 is a possible D gene (7 bases). Trimming took off 4 bases at V and 3 bases at J, with 14 bases between the two ends. Looked up from germline, CDR1 is SGHNT and CDR2 is YYREEE (reference sequence). The CDR3 loop spans 14 amino acids. The CDR3 sequence is CASSLGGADYEQYF. The CDR3 nucleotides read TGTGCCAGCAGCCTGGGGGGGGCAGACTACGAGCAGTACTTC.

This chain links TRBV7-2 with TRBJ2-3; no reliable D call. The V gene lost 5 bases and the J gene lost 0 bases, with 9 bases spanning the gap. The germline V gene encodes CDR1 SGHTA and CDR2 FQGNSA. This CDR3 spans 14 amino acids. The CDR3: CASSPWTSTDTQYF. CDR3 DNA sequence: TGTGCCAGCAGCCCCTGGACCAGCACAGATACGCAGTATTTT.

This clone was recorded only once. The V gene is TRBV20-1, the J gene TRBJ1-5; no clear D. The CDR3 is made up of 13 amino acids. V was cut by 3 bases and J by 7 bases, with 13 bases left in between. The germline V gene encodes CDR1 DFQATT and CDR2 SNEGSKA (reference sequence). The CDR3 DNA reads as TGCAGTGCTAGTCCCGGGATCGGGCAGCCCCAGCATTTT. Amino acids: CSASPGIGQPQHF.

V is TRBV28 and J is TRBJ1-2, with 7 bases that match TRBD1. CDR1 and CDR2 from the germline V gene are MDHEN and SYDVKM. V gave up 4 bases and J gave up 8 bases; unmatched junction bases: 4. The CDR3 has 12 residues. CDR3 loop: CASSSTGVGYTF. The CDR3 DNA reads as TGTGCCAGCAGTTCAACAGGGGTCGGCTACACCTTC.

This chain uses TRBV14 with TRBJ1-4; D gene unclear. Germline V gene data show CDR1 as SGHDN and CDR2 as FVKESK. The CDR3 is 14 amino acids. V lost 0 bases and J lost 7, with 9 bases in between. The CDR3 DNA is TGTGCCAGCAGCCAAGATTGGGCGGGTGAAAAACTGTTTTTT. It specifies CASSQDWAGEKLFF. Full variable domain (remainder filled in from reference TRBV14 and TRBJ1-4): EAGVTQFPSHSVIEKGQTVTLRCDPISGHDNLYWYRRVMGKEIKFLLHFVKESKQDESGMPNNRFLAERTGGTYSTLKVQPAELEDSGVYFCASSQDWAGEKLFFGSGTQLSVL.

The CDR3: CASSQDRDHGYTF. The CDR3 bases are TGTGCCAGCAGCCAAGATCGGGACCATGGCTACACCTTC. The chain carries TRBV4-2 and TRBJ1-2, with D possibly TRBD1 on 5 matching bases. Germline V gene sequence: CDR1 LGHNA, CDR2 YNFKEQ. Trimming took 0 bases from V and 6 from J, leaving 8 bases between them. The CDR3 runs 13 residues.

A single count supports this clone. The rearrangement joins TRBV7-9 to TRBJ2-5, with D perhaps matching TRBD1 (9 bases). The V gene lost 3 bases and the J gene lost 2 bases, with 13 bases spanning the gap. The CDR3 is made up of 15 amino acids. From germline, CDR1 is SEHNR and CDR2 FQNEAQ (reference sequence). This CDR3 reads CASSFSGTGQETQYF. Here the CDR3 DNA reads TGTGCCAGCAGCTTTAGCGGGACAGGGCAAGAGACCCAGTACTTC. Full variable domain (outside the CDR3, taken from reference TRBV7-9 and TRBJ2-5): DTGVSQNPRHKITKRGQNVTFRCDPISEHNRLYWYRQTLGQGPEFLTYFQNEAQLEKSRLLSDRFSAERPKGSFSTLEIQRTEQGDSAMYLCASSFSGTGQETQYFGPGTRLLVL.

The chain has TRBV7-8 and TRBJ2-7; TRBD1 agrees at 7 bases. V trimming: 0 bases; J trimming: 2 bases; junction bases outside the gene matches: 7. The CDR3 has 16 amino acids. The germline V gene has CDR1 SGHVS and CDR2 FQNEAQ. CDR3 sequence reads: CASSLALGGLTYEQYF. The CDR3 DNA reads as TGTGCCAGCAGCTTAGCGTTAGGGGGCCTTACCTACGAGCAGTACTTC.

DNA of the CDR3: TGCGCCAGCAGCTTGGTGGGGACCGGGACAGGGATCTACGAGCAGTACTTC. Encoded protein: CASSLVGTGTGIYEQYF. The rearrangement links TRBV5-1 to TRBJ2-7, with 9 bases that match TRBD1. This CDR3 contains 17 residues. Germline CDR1 is SGHRS and CDR2 is YFSETQ. V dropped 0 bases and J dropped 3; count of bases not matched to a gene: 10.

The chain has TRBV25-1 and TRBJ1-4, with a weak D call TRBD1 (5 bases). The germline V and J ends were trimmed by 5 bases and 2 bases, with 6 bases remaining between them. This CDR3 spans 13 amino acids. Per germline, CDR1 MGHDK and CDR2 SYGVNS. CDR3 protein: CASSKGTNEKLFF. Written as DNA, the CDR3 is TGTGCCAGCAGTAAGGGGACTAATGAAAAACTGTTTTTT. Using reference TRBV25-1 and TRBJ1-4 for the parts outside the CDR3, the full variable domain is EADIYQTPRYLVIGTGKKITLECSQTMGHDKMYWYQQDPGMELHLIHYSYGVNSTEKGDLSSESTVSRIRTEHFPLTLESARPSHTSQYLCASSKGTNEKLFFGSGTQLSVL.

This clone was seen only a few times. This chain uses TRBV5-8 with TRBJ1-5; 8 bases align to TRBD1. This CDR3 has 17 residues. CDR1 is SGHTS and CDR2 is YDEGEE in the germline V gene. V gave up 4 bases and J gave up 3 bases; unmatched junction bases: 12. The CDR3 loop is CASSTGQALTVNQPQHF. CDR3 sequence (DNA): TGTGCCAGCAGCACGGGACAGGCCCTCACCGTCAATCAGCCCCAGCATTTT.

In its sample, this clone was seen once. This sequence joins TRBV19 and TRBJ2-3; possibly TRBD1 for D (7 bases). The CDR3 length is 16 residues. Looked up from germline, CDR1 is LNHDA and CDR2 is SQIVND (reference sequence). The V and J ends lost 6 bases and 3 bases respectively, with 19 bases between them. The CDR3 DNA reads TGTGCCAGTAGCCGCTCCAGGGGGGTGCGTACAGATACGCAGTATTTT. Its protein is CASSRSRGVRTDTQYF.

This chain joins TRBV7-8 and TRBJ2-7, with D perhaps TRBD1 (6 bases). Germline V gene lookup returns CDR1 SGHVS and CDR2 FQNEAQ. The CDR3 loop spans 15 amino acids. With 5 bases removed from V and 3 bases from J, the gap between germline ends came to 17 bases. The CDR3 bases are TGTGCCAGCAGCCCCAAACGGACAGTCAGCTACGAGCAGTACTTC. Translation: CASSPKRTVSYEQYF.

This clone was counted between two and nine times. The J gene is TRBJ1-1, the V gene TRBV6-1, with D possibly being TRBD1 (6 bases). This CDR3 has 16 amino acids. V lost 3 bases to trimming and J lost 0 bases, with 14 bases between them. Germline V lookup: CDR1 MNHNS, CDR2 SASEGT. CDR3 sequence reads: CASSEAGARLNTEAFF. The CDR3 DNA reads TGTGCCAGCAGTGAGGCGGGGGCGAGGTTGAACACTGAAGCTTTCTTT.

The chain uses TRBV19 and TRBJ2-6; D gene ambiguous. The CDR3 extends over 16 amino acids. Trimming removed 5 bases from V and 0 bases from J, with 11 bases in between. CDR1 LNHDA and CDR2 SQIVND come from the germline V gene (reference sequence). CDR3 bases: TGTGCCAGTAGTGGCGTGCCGTCCTCTGGGGCCAACGTCCTGACTTTC. Protein: CASSGVPSSGANVLTF.

This clone is a singleton in its sample. The chain couples TRBV15 to TRBJ2-7; TRBD2 matches at 11 bases. Germline CDR1 and CDR2: LNHNV and YYDKDF (reference sequence). The V gene end was trimmed by 5 bases and the J gene end by 2 bases; junction bases not matched to a gene: 8. CDR3 length equals 16 residues. For the CDR3, the DNA is TGTGCCACCAGCGAAACGACTAGCGGGGCCGCCTACGAGCAGTACTTC. Its translation is CATSETTSGAAYEQYF. The full variable domain, completed using reference TRBV15 and TRBJ2-7, is DAMVIQNPRYQVTQFGKPVTLSCSQTLNHNVMYWYQQKSSQAPKLLFHYYDKDFNNEADTPDNFQSRRPNTSFCFLDIRSPGLGDTAMYLCATSETTSGAAYEQYFGPGTRLTVT.

The rearrangement links TRBV4-2 to TRBJ2-1; 7 nucleotides line up with TRBD1. CDR3 length equals 18 residues. With 1 base clipped from V and 5 bases from J, the junction kept 14 bases outside the gene matches. Germline CDR1 LGHNA, CDR2 YNFKEQ. The CDR3 sequence: CASSQAHHRDRVNNEQFF. The CDR3 DNA reads TGTGCCAGCAGCCAAGCCCACCACCGGGACAGAGTAAACAATGAGCAGTTCTTC.